The subject of this entry is one TCR beta chain. This clone has more than one count but fewer than ten. There is no known antigen for this receptor. Base qualities are not provided; no much larger clone lies one nucleotide away. The CDR3 measures 15 amino acids from cysteine to phenylalanine. Of the read, only the CDR3 DNA is kept; its 45 bases are in frame from base 1. As encoded in the germline V gene, CDR1 is SGHDT while CDR2 is YYEEEE. Cut back by 0 bases and 5 bases, the V and J ends lie 15 bases apart. This sample is part of a study of cytomegalovirus exposure and HLA in healthy donors (dated by TCRdb to the late 2010s). Notes on the research overall: An earlier analysis of approximately 550 of the donors reported roughly 300 Gb of sequence data and around 120 million unique TCR beta sequences from roughly 180 million T cells. About 300 gigabases of sequencing data and around 85 million unique TCR sequences made up an early release that covered approximately 650 HLA-typed donors. Among the approximately 430 genotyped donors, roughly 80% belonged to the genetic ancestry cluster associated with self-reported Caucasian donors. The study aimed to test whether cataloging public T cell receptors could reveal signatures of past pathogen exposure. Using immunosequencing, the study profiled T cell repertoires from 500 to 800 subjects and related those repertoires to cytomegalovirus serostatus. Along with the approximately 700-subject first cohort, a separate validation cohort of 120 different subjects was used. The study combined high-throughput TCR immunosequencing, statistical association of individual TCRs with disease status, and machine learning to predict cytomegalovirus infection status. A later analysis re-analyzed previously published TCR beta repertoires from several hundred donors and added high-resolution HLA genotyping to study TCR occurrence patterns. The later analysis used no new phenotypic data to find candidate immune exposures, relying instead on TCR beta sequences and their occurrence across donors. An earlier analysis of roughly 580 of the donors used high-throughput TCR beta sequencing to judge whether each TCR beta V gene segment behaved as functional or pseudogenic. Alongside the repertoire data, information on donor age, sex, ethnicity and CMV serostatus was compiled. Genome-wide SNP genotypes for about 60% of the roughly 670 donors were used in a later genetic analysis, which treated that subset as a discovery cohort. Every discovery cohort repertoire had been produced on one sequencing platform. HLA typing included class I and class II loci at four-digit resolution. The number of donors typed differed by locus, with about 629-630 for A, B, C, DRB1 and DQB1, more than 500 for DQA1, over 600 for DPA1, and some 440 for DPB1. Four or five DR-DQ haplotypes were treated as single units for association and clustering because of strong linkage in the cohort. Among some 410 genotyped donors of the cohort, an average of about 220,000 unique TCR beta nucleotide sequences was sequenced per donor, of which roughly 17% were non-productive. Study-wide conclusions, independent of this receptor: According to a later genetic analysis, donors in an Asian-associated ancestry cluster had fewer N-insertions in productive TCRs than the approximately 650-donor mean. Some IMGT-functional V segments, including TRBV6-2 and TRBV6-3, could not be distinguished by the 87-base-pair reads and were therefore excluded. The classifier was reported to diagnose cytomegalovirus status with high specificity and sensitivity in both the original cohort and the validation cohort. A group of highly shared sequence variants was considered likely to be a technical artifact of the sequencing pipeline. In a later analysis, most CMV-associated TCR beta chains were found to appear HLA-restricted, with HLA associations seemingly driven largely by CMV exposure. A total of fewer than 200 TCR beta chains were listed by the study as associated with cytomegalovirus. Because counts were too low, 15 to 20 rarely observed V segments, including chromosome 9 orphons, were excluded from the earlier analysis of a few hundred of the donors. A later genetic analysis associated a missense DCLRE1C variant with V-gene and J-gene trimming of TCR beta chains, and an independent cohort replicated the association. Linkage disequilibrium might explain the correlated functional status among segregating V segments, but an unknown experimental factor could not be excluded. Broadly in line with IMGT annotations, most TCR beta V segments showed up in productive rearrangements about 90% or about 30% of the time in an earlier analysis of several hundred of the donors. Only TCR beta chains were sequenced in this cohort, and the absence of alpha or paired-chain data limited detectable features. Presence/absence analyses assumed roughly uniform sequencing depth across donors, an assumption that may not hold. In vitro tests confirmed that three of the cytomegalovirus-associated TCR beta chains recognize cytomegalovirus antigens. A later analysis reported that several top co-occurrence clusters appeared linked to parvovirus B19, influenza, CMV and Epstein-Barr virus. It was suggested by the authors that the approach could potentially be generalized to other disease states and immunological phenotypes. A further reported finding was that TCR beta sequences accurately predicted the HLA-A and HLA-B alleles for most subjects in the first cohort. Most TCR sequences were observed very rarely across donors, whereas some public TCRs were present in many individuals. A later analysis found that TCR association rates varied across HLA loci, with DRB1 alleles showing the most associated TCRs and HLA-C alleles the fewest. The only immune exposure information available for the cohort was CMV serostatus. In a later analysis, more than 15,000 TCR beta sequences were associated with specific HLA alleles at a false discovery rate of 0.05. A later analysis found that HLA-associated TCR beta chains were more clonally expanded and had lower generation probabilities than equally common non-associated chains. Because HLA typing was missing for some donors at each locus, association tests included only the typed subset. When HLA alleles, especially DR and DQ, strongly co-occurred, TCR associations were difficult to assign to individual alleles.

The cohort comprised around 690 healthy bone marrow donors. At the time of sampling, every cohort member was nominally healthy, though immune exposures that went unrecorded were likely present. The donor tested CMV seropositive, placing the donor among the 290 or so seropositive members of the cohort. A peripheral blood sample was collected from each donor, and TCR beta sequencing was performed on peripheral blood mononuclear cells. Genomic DNA was extracted from the blood cell samples with the Qiagen DNeasy Blood Extraction Kit. Library preparation was by the immunoSEQ multiplex PCR assay. For the multiplex PCR, a mixture combining 60 forward primers for TCR Vbeta segments and 13 reverse primers for TCR Jbeta segments was used. The CDR3 region of rearranged TCR beta genes was amplified from genomic DNA by a multiplex PCR assay. On the Illumina HiSeq System, the amplified TCR beta libraries were sequenced as 87-base-pair reads. The original pipeline was this. A later analysis tallied 80 million to 95 million unique TCR beta chains across the 666 repertoires, and around 9.9 million of those chains were shared by two or more donors. To remove PCR and sequencing errors, raw reads were error-corrected and collapsed into unique sequences using a nearest-neighbor algorithm that merged closely related sequences. Alignment of CDR3 sequences to IMGT reference sequences was used to assign V, D and J gene segments. For a sequence to be retained, at least a six-nucleotide match to both a V gene segment and a J gene segment was required. A rearrangement counted as productive if the CDR3 had no stop codons and remained in frame with V and J, and every other rearrangement counted as non-productive. Following IMGT convention, CDR3 was defined as the stretch from the second conserved V-encoded cysteine up to the conserved J-encoded phenylalanine. The earlier analysis of some 540 of the donors excluded any sequence lacking an unambiguous match to a single V gene segment. An earlier analysis of 550 to 650 of the donors classified V segments as functional when productive rearrangements were above 56.7% and as segregating when the standard deviation between donors was above 5%. A statistical classification framework was built for diagnosing cytomegalovirus status from the catalog of TCR beta chain sequences. In a later analysis, TCR nucleotide sequences were compared against IMGT/GENE-DB human TR gene sequences so that V and J genes could be assigned. In a later analysis, CDR3 sequences and most-parsimonious VDJ recombination scenarios were assigned using the TCRdist pipeline. In a later analysis, every TCR beta chain was defined by the combination of its CDR3 amino acid sequence and its V-gene family, and reads without a unique V-gene family were dropped. As a way to deal with suspected cross-contamination and a sequencing artifact, a later analysis dropped 500 to 700 nucleotide sequences that were highly shared and had low generation probability. In a later analysis, a clonal expansion index for each public chain was calculated from normalized within-repertoire ranks of inferred template counts. In a later analysis, generation probabilities were computed using a VDJ recombination model fitted to out-of-frame rearrangements, and the results were checked against IGoR. Hypergeometric tests were used in a later analysis to score TCR-TCR, TCR-HLA and TCR-CMV co-occurrence, with a repertoire-size bias correction applied to the TCR pairs. A later analysis estimated false discovery rates by permuting HLA or CMV assignments 20 times. In a later analysis, co-occurring TCRs were grouped using DBSCAN, with TCRdist sequence similarity added in when clustering inside HLA-allele-positive subsets. Repertoires with fewer than 30,000 or more than 120,000 public chains, plus five repertoires with anomalous nucleotide sharing, were excluded from co-occurrence clustering. The immuneACCESS repertoire file appears here via TCRdb, limited to in-frame rearrangements. These files lack a portion of the clones; in checked studies, under half of the deficit traces to unresolved V genes, and the cause of the others is not known. V, J and clone size are those of that table, while D and trimming were read from the DNA. This sample holds about 140,000 clones; roughly 75% were observed only once. Clones ranked in the top ten supply about 6.8% of the sample.

Sequencing was performed on PBMCs. The chain is assembled from TRBV5-6 and TRBJ2-7; TRBD2 might be the D gene, on 5 matching bases. This clonotype was obtained from a man aged 35 to 55 in good health and CMV-seropositive. At the DNA level, the sequence is TGTGCCAGCAGCTTGGTATCCAGGCGGGCCGACGAGCAGTACTTC. It translates to CASSLVSRRADEQYF. The variable domain in full, with residues beyond the CDR3 obtained from the reference TRBV5-6 and TRBJ2-7 genes, is DAGVTQSPTHLIKTRGQQVTLRCSPKSGHDTVSWYQQALGQGPQFIFQYYEEEERQRGNFPDRFSGHQFPNYSSELNVNALLLGDSALYLCASSLVSRRADEQYFGPGTRLTVT.